The 22 T cell receptor beta chains given below trace back to one sample, sequenced in a study of long-term antiretroviral therapy in people with HIV. An immunoSEQ assay, version v3.0, was performed at survey level. TCRdb keeps only in-frame clones here, not all; method: immunoSEQ multiplex PCR. Among 12,000 to 15,000 clones listed, approximately 85% were seen once. This specimen consisted of unsorted PBMCs, obtained 6.2 years after starting antiretroviral therapy. Source of these receptors: a man aged 40-49 years with HIV.

The gene calls are TRBV5-4 and TRBJ2-3; TRBD1 might be the D (6 bases). Germline CDR1 SGHNT, CDR2 YYREEE (reference sequence). V lost 0 bases to trimming and J lost 3 bases, with 11 bases between them. This CDR3 has 15 amino acids. CDR3 bases: TGTGCCAGCAGCTTGGCCGGGACACGGACAGATACGCAGTATTTT. Translated: CASSLAGTRTDTQYF.

This rearrangement joins TRBV5-4 to TRBJ1-4; the D is unclear. The CDR3 totals 15 residues. With 0 bases removed from V and 5 bases from J, the gap between germline ends came to 11 bases. Germline V gene sequence: CDR1 SGHNT, CDR2 YYREEE (reference sequence). This CDR3 reads CASSLGNQRNEKLFF. CDR3 DNA sequence: TGTGCCAGCAGCTTGGGAAACCAGAGAAATGAAAAACTGTTTTTT.

The genes are TRBV15 and TRBJ2-1; no clear D gene. Trimming stripped 3 bases from V and 3 bases from J, with 12 bases between. There are 15 residues in the CDR3. Germline V gene lookup returns CDR1 LNHNV and CDR2 YYDKDF (reference sequence). The CDR3 DNA sequence: TGTGCCACCAGCAGGCAAGGGAATGACTACAATGAGCAGTTCTTC. The encoded protein is CATSRQGNDYNEQFF.

J is TRBJ1-3 and V is TRBV5-8; D call uncertain. Trimming cost V 2 bases and J 0 bases, with 12 bases left between them. This CDR3 spans 16 amino acids. CDR1 SGHTS and CDR2 YDEGEE come from the germline V gene. The CDR3: CASSLEFRSSGNTIYF. The CDR3 coding sequence is TGTGCCAGCAGCTTAGAGTTCCGGAGCTCTGGAAACACCATATATTTT.

This chain joins TRBV30 and TRBJ2-2; TRBD2 might be the D (6 bases). V gave up 0 bases and J gave up 6 bases, with 11 bases separating them. The CDR3 is 14 amino acids. In germline, CDR1 is GTSNPN, CDR2 SVGIG (reference sequence). The CDR3 spells CAWSVIGGAGELFF. CDR3 DNA: TGTGCCTGGAGTGTAATCGGCGGGGCCGGGGAGCTGTTTTTT. The whole variable domain, remainder taken from reference TRBV30 and TRBJ2-2, is SQTIHQWPATLVQPVGSPLSLECTVEGTSNPNLYWYRQAAGRGLQLLFYSVGIGQISSEVPQNLSASRPQDRQFILSSKKLLLSDSGFYLCAWSVIGGAGELFFGEGSRLTVL.

J is TRBJ2-2 and V is TRBV4-2, with TRBD2 matching over 7 bases. The germline gives CDR1 LGHNA, CDR2 YNFKEQ. The junction had 3 bases not matched to a gene; V was cut back by 1 base and J by 1 base. This CDR3 region has 16 residues. CDR3 nucleotides: TGTGCCAGCAGCCAAGGAACTAGCGAGAACACCGGGGAGCTGTTTTTT. Protein sequence: CASSQGTSENTGELFF.

The chain uses TRBV5-1 and TRBJ2-5; possibly TRBD1 for D (6 bases). The V end was cut by 7 bases, the J end by 0 bases, with 13 bases between. Germline values: CDR1 SGHRS, CDR2 YFSETQ. The length of the CDR3 is 14 residues. This CDR3 is CASQTGLYQETQYF. The DNA for the CDR3 is TGCGCCAGCCAAACAGGGTTGTACCAAGAGACCCAGTACTTC.

The chain carries TRBV9 and TRBJ2-1; TRBD2 aligns across 10 bases. With 6 bases clipped from V and 5 bases from J, the junction kept 11 bases outside the gene matches. The germline CDR1 and CDR2 sequences are SGDLS and YYNGEE. This CDR3 has 16 amino acids. DNA for the CDR3: TGTGCCAGCACCCCCCCCCTAGCGGGAGTTGACAATGAGCAGTTCTTC. This encodes CASTPPLAGVDNEQFF.

The count of this clone is one. V is TRBV10-3 and J is TRBJ2-2; D ambiguous. The CDR3 is 12 amino acids. V lost 10 bases to trimming and J lost 4 bases, with 10 bases between them. Germline loops: CDR1 ENHRY, CDR2 SYGVKD. CDR3 DNA: TGTGCCACCATGAAGGGCACCGGGGAGCTGTTTTTT. Translating it yields CATMKGTGELFF.

The chain's CDR3 is CASSLFKPSTGELFF. The CDR3 DNA reads TGTGCCAGCAGCCTGTTCAAGCCAAGCACCGGGGAGCTGTTTTTT. The rearrangement links TRBV27 to TRBJ2-2; no clear D. The CDR3 runs 15 residues. Germline CDR1 MNHEY, CDR2 SMNVEV (reference sequence). V shed 6 bases and J shed 4 bases, with 15 bases lying between them.

This chain connects TRBV7-9 to TRBJ2-7; 7 bases match TRBD1. The trim removed 5 bases at V and 3 bases at J, leaving 7 bases unmatched. There are 14 residues in the CDR3. Germline-derived CDR1 and CDR2 are SEHNR and FQNEAQ (reference sequence). The CDR3 region is CASSIDRELYEQYF. CDR3 DNA: TGTGCCAGCAGCATCGACAGGGAACTCTACGAGCAGTACTTC. The entire variable domain, with the rest obtained from reference TRBV7-9 and TRBJ2-7, is as follows: DTGVSQNPRHKITKRGQNVTFRCDPISEHNRLYWYRQTLGQGPEFLTYFQNEAQLEKSRLLSDRFSAERPKGSFSTLEIQRTEQGDSAMYLCASSIDRELYEQYFGPGTRLTVT.

This clone was counted a few times. The rearrangement links TRBV7-2 to TRBJ1-3; 11 bases are shared with TRBD1. The CDR3 length is 17 residues. The ends lost 1 base at V and 4 bases at J; junction bases unmatched: 6. Germline CDR1 and CDR2: SGHTA and FQGNSA. The CDR3 loop is CASSLGGQGVMGNTIYF. DNA for the CDR3: TGTGCCAGCAGCTTAGGGGGACAGGGGGTTATGGGAAACACCATATATTTT.

The genes are TRBV4-3 and TRBJ2-7; 8 bases are shared with TRBD2. The CDR3 covers 15 residues. Trimming removed 7 bases from V and 3 bases from J; junction bases left unmatched: 11. Germline assignment: CDR1 LGHNA and CDR2 YSLEER. CDR3 region: CASNIIPGLVYEQYF. The CDR3 DNA follows: TGCGCCAGCAACATAATACCGGGACTAGTCTACGAGCAGTACTTC.

V is TRBV30 and J is TRBJ2-3; 13 positions match TRBD2. Germline CDR1 and CDR2: GTSNPN and SVGIG (reference sequence). The CDR3 runs 16 residues. Germline trimming cut 8 bases from V and 5 bases from J; bases unmatched to any gene: 13. CDR3 residues: CALGLAGEPLGDTQYF. The CDR3 nucleotides are TGTGCCCTAGGACTAGCGGGAGAGCCCCTGGGAGATACGCAGTATTTT. The variable domain in full, with the rest retrieved from reference TRBV30 and TRBJ2-3, is SQTIHQWPATLVQPVGSPLSLECTVEGTSNPNLYWYRQAAGRGLQLLFYSVGIGQISSEVPQNLSASRPQDRQFILSSKKLLLSDSGFYLCALGLAGEPLGDTQYFGPGTRLTVL.

The chain has TRBV2 and TRBJ1-2, with D hard to call. The V and J ends lost 4 bases and 6 bases respectively, with 12 bases between them. Germline V lookup: CDR1 SNHLY, CDR2 FYNNEI. The CDR3 runs 13 residues. The CDR3 region has the DNA TGTGCCAGCAGTGCCGGGGAGGATAATGGCTACACCTTC. Translating gives CASSAGEDNGYTF.

This chain links TRBV9 with TRBJ2-7; 11 nucleotides line up with TRBD2. This CDR3 comprises 17 residues. The ends lost 4 bases at V and 2 bases at J; junction bases unmatched: 11. Germline V gene data show CDR1 as SGDLS and CDR2 as YYNGEE. CDR3 sequence: CASSQGVAGGGPYEQYF. CDR3 sequence (DNA): TGTGCCAGCAGCCAGGGGGTAGCGGGAGGGGGCCCCTACGAGCAGTACTTC.

This chain links TRBV7-9 with TRBJ2-5; 11 positions agree with TRBD2. Trimming at V came to 5 bases and at J to 7 bases, leaving 18 bases not matched to a gene. The CDR3 runs 18 residues. The germline V gene encodes CDR1 SEHNR and CDR2 FQNEAQ (reference sequence). The CDR3 region is CASSRGAGTSGGWRTQYF. The CDR3 DNA sequence: TGTGCCAGCAGCCGAGGGGCCGGGACTAGCGGAGGTTGGAGGACCCAGTACTTC.

The gene calls are TRBV27 and TRBJ2-7; no firm D call. Germline assignment: CDR1 MNHEY and CDR2 SMNVEV (reference sequence). CDR3 length equals 12 residues. V lost 6 bases and J 3 bases, leaving 9 bases between the germline ends. This CDR3 is CASRSKVYEQYF. The CDR3 DNA is TGTGCCAGCAGATCAAAAGTCTACGAGCAGTACTTC.

The chain combines TRBV4-3 with TRBJ1-1; D call uncertain. This CDR3 region has 20 residues. CDR1 is LGHNA and CDR2 is YSLEER in the germline V gene. V lost 4 bases and J lost 0, with 27 bases in between. CDR3 DNA sequence: TGCGCCAGCAGCCCCAAGGGCGGAGGGAAAGGGCCTTTCATGAACACTGAAGCTTTCTTT. It translates to CASSPKGGGKGPFMNTEAFF.

The rearrangement joins TRBV5-1 to TRBJ1-1, with D unclear. In germline, CDR1 is SGHRS, CDR2 YFSETQ. V lost 2 bases and J lost 2, with 13 bases in between. The CDR3 has 15 residues. CDR3 loop: CASSFRSSGNTEAFF. In DNA form, the CDR3 reads TGCGCCAGCAGCTTCAGGTCGTCTGGAAACACTGAAGCTTTCTTT.

V is TRBV2 and J is TRBJ1-5, with TRBD1 matching 8 bases. The trim removed 6 bases at V and 0 bases at J, leaving 10 bases unmatched. From germline, CDR1 is SNHLY and CDR2 FYNNEI. There are 17 residues in the CDR3. This CDR3 is CASRDTGTGYSNQPQHF. CDR3 DNA sequence: TGTGCCAGCAGGGACACCGGGACAGGTTATAGCAATCAGCCCCAGCATTTT.

V and J are TRBV6-6 and TRBJ1-5; TRBD1 might be the D (6 bases). The CDR3 covers 15 residues. Germline CDR1 is MNHNY and CDR2 is SVGAGI (reference sequence). With 7 bases removed from V and 0 bases from J, the gap between germline ends came to 13 bases. CDR3 protein: CASISRQASNQPQHF. CDR3 DNA: TGTGCCAGCATCTCTCGACAGGCTAGCAATCAGCCCCAGCATTTT.